This T cell receptor beta chain was profiled in a study of blood T cell repertoires in COVID-19. Across the study: Italy, Spain and the United States were the sources of the convalescent and acute COVID-19 samples. The cDNA or gDNA used as material had been derived from T cells, B-cell-depleted T cells, or PBMCs.

Between the trimmed V and J ends, which lost 5 bases and 8 bases, there was a span of 15 bases. The CDR3 contains 14 residues. Germline V gene data show CDR1 as SGHTA and CDR2 as FQGNSA. The method was immunoSEQ multiplex PCR; TCRdb's version includes in-frame clones alone and lacks a portion of them. The table records around 150,000 clones, about 87% of them present only once. The gene calls are TRBV7-2 and TRBJ2-2; TRBD1 is a possible D gene (6 bases). This TCR was recovered from a man in his 60s with active or convalescent COVID-19. The sequenced sample was peripheral blood. The CDR3 DNA follows: TGTGCCAGCAGCATCCGGGACACCCGAGGGGAGCTGTTTTTT. It yields the protein CASSIRDTRGELFF.